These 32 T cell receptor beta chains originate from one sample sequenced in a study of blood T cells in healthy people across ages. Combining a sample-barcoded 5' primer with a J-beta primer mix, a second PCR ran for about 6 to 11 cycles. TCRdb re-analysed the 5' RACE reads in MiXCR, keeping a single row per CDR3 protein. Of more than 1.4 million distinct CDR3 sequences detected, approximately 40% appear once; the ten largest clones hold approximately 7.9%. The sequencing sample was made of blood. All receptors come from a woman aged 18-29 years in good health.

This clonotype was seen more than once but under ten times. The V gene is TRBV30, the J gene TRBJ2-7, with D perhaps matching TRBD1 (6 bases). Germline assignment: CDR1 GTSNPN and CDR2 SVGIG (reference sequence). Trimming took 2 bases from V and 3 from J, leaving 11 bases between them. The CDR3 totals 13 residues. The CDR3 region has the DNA TGTGCCTGGAGTAAGGGACACCGCTACGAGCAGTACTTC. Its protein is CAWSKGHRYEQYF.

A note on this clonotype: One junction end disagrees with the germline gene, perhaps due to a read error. CDR3 protein: CASGLTGQGTDTQYF. The CDR3 DNA is TGTGCCAGCGGCTTAACGGGACAGGGCACAGATACGCAGTATTTT. The chain has TRBV11-2 and TRBJ2-3, with 8 bases fitting TRBD1. Per germline, CDR1 SGHAT and CDR2 FQNNGV. This CDR3 is 15 amino acids long.

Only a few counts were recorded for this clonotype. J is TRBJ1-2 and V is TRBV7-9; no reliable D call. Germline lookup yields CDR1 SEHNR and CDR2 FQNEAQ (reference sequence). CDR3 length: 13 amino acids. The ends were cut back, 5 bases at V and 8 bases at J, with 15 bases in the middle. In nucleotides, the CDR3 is TGTGCCAGCAGCCAGACGGAGCGCTACGGCTACACCTTC. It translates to CASSQTERYGYTF. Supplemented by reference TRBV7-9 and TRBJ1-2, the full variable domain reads DTGVSQNPRHKITKRGQNVTFRCDPISEHNRLYWYRQTLGQGPEFLTYFQNEAQLEKSRLLSDRFSAERPKGSFSTLEIQRTEQGDSAMYLCASSQTERYGYTFGSGTRLTVV.

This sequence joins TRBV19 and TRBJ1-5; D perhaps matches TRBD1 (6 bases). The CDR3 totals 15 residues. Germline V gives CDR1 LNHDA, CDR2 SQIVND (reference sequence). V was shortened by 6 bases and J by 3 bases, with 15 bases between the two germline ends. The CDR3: CASRFDRSYNQPQHF. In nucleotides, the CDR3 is TGTGCCAGTAGATTCGACAGGTCTTACAATCAGCCCCAGCATTTT.

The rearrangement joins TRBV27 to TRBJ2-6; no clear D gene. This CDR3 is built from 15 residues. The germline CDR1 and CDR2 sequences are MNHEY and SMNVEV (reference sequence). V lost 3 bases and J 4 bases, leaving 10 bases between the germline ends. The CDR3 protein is CASSFDGAGANVLTF. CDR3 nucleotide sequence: TGTGCCAGCAGTTTCGATGGCGCCGGGGCCAACGTCCTGACTTTC.

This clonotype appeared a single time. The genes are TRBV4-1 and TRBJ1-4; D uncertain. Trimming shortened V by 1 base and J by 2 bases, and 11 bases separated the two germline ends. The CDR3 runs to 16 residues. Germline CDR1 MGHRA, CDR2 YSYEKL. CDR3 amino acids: CASSQVTDITNEKLFF. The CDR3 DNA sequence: TGCGCCAGCAGCCAAGTAACGGATATCACTAATGAAAAACTGTTTTTT.

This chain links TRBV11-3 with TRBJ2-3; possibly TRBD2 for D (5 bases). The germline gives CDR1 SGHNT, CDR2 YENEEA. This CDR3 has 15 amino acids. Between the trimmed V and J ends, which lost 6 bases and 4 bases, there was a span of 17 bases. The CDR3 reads CASSWSCGPSDTQYF. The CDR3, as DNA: TGTGCCAGCAGTTGGTCGTGCGGGCCCTCAGATACGCAGTATTTT.

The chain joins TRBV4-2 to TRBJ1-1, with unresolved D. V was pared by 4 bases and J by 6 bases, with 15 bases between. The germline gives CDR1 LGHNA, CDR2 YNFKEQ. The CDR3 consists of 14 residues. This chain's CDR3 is CASSREGLWAEAFF. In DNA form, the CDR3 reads TGTGCCAGCAGCCGAGAGGGTCTCTGGGCTGAAGCTTTCTTT.

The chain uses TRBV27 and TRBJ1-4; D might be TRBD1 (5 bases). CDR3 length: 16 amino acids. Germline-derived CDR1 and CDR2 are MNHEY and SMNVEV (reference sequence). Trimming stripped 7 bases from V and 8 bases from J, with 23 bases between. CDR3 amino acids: CASTPSPGPGREKLFF. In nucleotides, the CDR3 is TGTGCCAGCACCCCCAGTCCGGGGCCTGGTAGGGAAAAACTGTTTTTT. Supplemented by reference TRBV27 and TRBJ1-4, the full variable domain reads EAQVTQNPRYLITVTGKKLTVTCSQNMNHEYMSWYRQDPGLGLRQIYYSMNVEVTDKGDVPEGYKVSRKEKRNFPLILESPSPNQTSLYFCASTPSPGPGREKLFFGSGTQLSVL.

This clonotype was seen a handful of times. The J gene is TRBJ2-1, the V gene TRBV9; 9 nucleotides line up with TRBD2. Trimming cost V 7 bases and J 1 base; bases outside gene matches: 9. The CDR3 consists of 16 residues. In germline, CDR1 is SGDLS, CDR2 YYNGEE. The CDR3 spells CASGPSGTSSYNEQFF. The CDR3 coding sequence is TGTGCCAGCGGCCCTAGCGGGACTTCGTCCTACAATGAGCAGTTCTTC.

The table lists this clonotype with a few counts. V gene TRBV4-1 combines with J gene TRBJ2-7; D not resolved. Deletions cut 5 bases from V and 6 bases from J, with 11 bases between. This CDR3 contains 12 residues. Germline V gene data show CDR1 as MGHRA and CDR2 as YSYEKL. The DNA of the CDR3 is TGCGCCAGCAGCGAAGCCCCCGCCGAGCAGTACTTC. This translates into CASSEAPAEQYF.

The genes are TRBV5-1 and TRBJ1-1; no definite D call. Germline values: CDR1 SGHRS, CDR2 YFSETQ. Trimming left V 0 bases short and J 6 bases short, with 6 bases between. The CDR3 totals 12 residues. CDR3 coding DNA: TGCGCCAGCAGCTTGGGTCACCCTGAAGCTTTCTTT. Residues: CASSLGHPEAFF.

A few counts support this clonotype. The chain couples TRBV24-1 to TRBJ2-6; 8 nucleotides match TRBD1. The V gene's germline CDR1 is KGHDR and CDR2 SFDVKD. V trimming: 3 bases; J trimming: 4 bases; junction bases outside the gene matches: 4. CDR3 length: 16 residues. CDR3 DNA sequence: TGTGCCACCAGTGATCAAGGGACAGGAGGGGCCAACGTCCTGACTTTC. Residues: CATSDQGTGGANVLTF.

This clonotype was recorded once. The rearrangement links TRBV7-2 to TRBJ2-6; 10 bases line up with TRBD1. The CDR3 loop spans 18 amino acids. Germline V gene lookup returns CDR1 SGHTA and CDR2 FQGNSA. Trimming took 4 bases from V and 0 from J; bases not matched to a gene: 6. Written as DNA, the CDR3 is TGTGCCAGCAGCTCCAGGGGGACAGGGGCCTCTGGGGCCAACGTCCTGACTTTC. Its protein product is CASSSRGTGASGANVLTF.

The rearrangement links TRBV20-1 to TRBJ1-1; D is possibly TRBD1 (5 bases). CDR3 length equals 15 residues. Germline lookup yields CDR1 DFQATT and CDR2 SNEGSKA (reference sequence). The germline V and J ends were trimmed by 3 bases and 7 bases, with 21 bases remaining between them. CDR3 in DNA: TGCAGTGCTAGCCCCTGTGCAGGGAGAAGTGATGAAGCTTTCTTT. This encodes CSASPCAGRSDEAFF.

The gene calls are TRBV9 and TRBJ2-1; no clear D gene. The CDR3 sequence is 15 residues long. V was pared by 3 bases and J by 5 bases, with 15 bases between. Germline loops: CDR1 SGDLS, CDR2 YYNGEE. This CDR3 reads CASSAHVSWNNEQFF. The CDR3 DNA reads TGTGCCAGCAGCGCCCACGTAAGTTGGAACAATGAGCAGTTCTTC. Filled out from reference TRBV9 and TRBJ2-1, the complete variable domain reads DSGVTQTPKHLITATGQRVTLRCSPRSGDLSVYWYQQSLDQGLQFLIQYYNGEERAKGNILERFSAQQFPDLHSELNLSSLELGDSALYFCASSAHVSWNNEQFFGPGTRLTVL.

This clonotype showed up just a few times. The CDR3 loop is CASSHRDRGEETQYF. The CDR3, as DNA: TGTGCCAGCAGCCATAGGGACAGGGGGGAAGAGACCCAGTACTTC. The V and J genes are TRBV4-2 and TRBJ2-5; the match to TRBD1 covers 11 bases. Germline V CDR1 and CDR2: LGHNA, YNFKEQ. The ends lost 3 bases at V and 3 bases at J; junction bases unmatched: 3. This CDR3 is 15 amino acids long.

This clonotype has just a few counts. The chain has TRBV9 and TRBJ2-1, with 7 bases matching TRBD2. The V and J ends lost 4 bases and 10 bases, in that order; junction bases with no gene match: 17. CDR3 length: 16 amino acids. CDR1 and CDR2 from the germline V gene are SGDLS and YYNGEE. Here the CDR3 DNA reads TGTGCCAGCAGCTACGAAGCGGGAAAAGTAGTCACCGAGCAGTTCTTC. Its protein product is CASSYEAGKVVTEQFF. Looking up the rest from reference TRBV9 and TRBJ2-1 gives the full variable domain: DSGVTQTPKHLITATGQRVTLRCSPRSGDLSVYWYQQSLDQGLQFLIQYYNGEERAKGNILERFSAQQFPDLHSELNLSSLELGDSALYFCASSYEAGKVVTEQFFGPGTRLTVL.

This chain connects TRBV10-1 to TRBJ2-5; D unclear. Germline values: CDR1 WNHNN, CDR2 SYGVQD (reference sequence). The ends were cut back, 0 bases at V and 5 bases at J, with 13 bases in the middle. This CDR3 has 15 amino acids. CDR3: CASSESGPVGETQYF. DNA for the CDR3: TGCGCCAGCAGTGAGTCTGGACCGGTCGGGGAGACCCAGTACTTC.

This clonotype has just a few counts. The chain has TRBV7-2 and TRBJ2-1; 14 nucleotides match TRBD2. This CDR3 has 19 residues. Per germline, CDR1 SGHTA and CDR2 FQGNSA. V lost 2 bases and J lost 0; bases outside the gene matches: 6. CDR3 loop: CASSLPGTSGSGSYNEQFF. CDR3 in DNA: TGTGCCAGCAGCTTACCCGGGACTAGCGGGAGCGGCTCCTACAATGAGCAGTTCTTC.

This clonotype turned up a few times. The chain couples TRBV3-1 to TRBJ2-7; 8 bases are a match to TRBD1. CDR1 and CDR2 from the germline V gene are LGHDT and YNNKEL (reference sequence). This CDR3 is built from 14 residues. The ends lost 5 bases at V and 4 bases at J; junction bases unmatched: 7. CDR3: CASSTSGGKYEQYF. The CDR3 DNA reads TGTGCCAGCAGCACCTCAGGGGGCAAGTACGAGCAGTACTTC.

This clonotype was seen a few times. The CDR3 loop reads CASLIPGTDTQYF. CDR3 bases: TGTGCCAGCCTCATCCCGGGCACAGATACGCAGTATTTT. The rearrangement links TRBV7-6 to TRBJ2-3; D is unclear. Trimming pared 8 bases from V and 1 base from J, leaving 10 bases between. The CDR3 extends over 13 amino acids. Germline CDR1 and CDR2: SGHVS and FNYEAQ. The entire variable domain, with the rest obtained from reference TRBV7-6 and TRBJ2-3, is as follows: GAGVSQSPRYKVTKRGQDVALRCDPISGHVSLYWYRQALGQGPEFLTYFNYEAQQDKSGLPNDRFSAERPEGSISTLTIQRTEQRDSAMYRCASLIPGTDTQYFGPGTRLTVL.

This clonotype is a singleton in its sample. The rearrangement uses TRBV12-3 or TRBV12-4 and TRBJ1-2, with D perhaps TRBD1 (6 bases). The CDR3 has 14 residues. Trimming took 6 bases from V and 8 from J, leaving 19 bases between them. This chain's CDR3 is CASRFMTGRRGYTF. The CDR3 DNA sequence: TGTGCCAGCAGATTCATGACAGGCCGAAGGGGCTACACCTTC.

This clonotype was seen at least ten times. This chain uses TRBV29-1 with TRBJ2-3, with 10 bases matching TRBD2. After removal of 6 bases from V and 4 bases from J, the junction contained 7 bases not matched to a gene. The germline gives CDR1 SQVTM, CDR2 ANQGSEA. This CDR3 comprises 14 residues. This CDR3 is CSVTAGGPADTQYF. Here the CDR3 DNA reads TGCAGCGTAACAGCGGGAGGGCCGGCAGATACGCAGTATTTT.

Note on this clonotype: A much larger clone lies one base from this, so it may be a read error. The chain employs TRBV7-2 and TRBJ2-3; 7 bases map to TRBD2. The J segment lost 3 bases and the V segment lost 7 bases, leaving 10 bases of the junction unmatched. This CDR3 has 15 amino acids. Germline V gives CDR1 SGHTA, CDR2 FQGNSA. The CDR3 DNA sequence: TGTGCCAGCAAAGAGCCGGGACTATCGACAGATACGCAGTATTTT. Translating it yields CASKEPGLSTDTQYF.

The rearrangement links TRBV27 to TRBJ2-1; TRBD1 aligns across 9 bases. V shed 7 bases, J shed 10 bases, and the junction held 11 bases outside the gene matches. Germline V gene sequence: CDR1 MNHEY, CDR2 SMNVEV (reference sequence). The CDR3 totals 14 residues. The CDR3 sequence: CASTPGQGSVEQFF. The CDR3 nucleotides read TGTGCCAGCACCCCGGGACAGGGTTCAGTGGAGCAGTTCTTC.

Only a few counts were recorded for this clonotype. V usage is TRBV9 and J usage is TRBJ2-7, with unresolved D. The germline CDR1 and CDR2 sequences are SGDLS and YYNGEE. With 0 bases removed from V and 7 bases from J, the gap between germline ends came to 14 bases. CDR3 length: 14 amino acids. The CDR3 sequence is CASSVGRAGNEQYF. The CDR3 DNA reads TGTGCCAGCAGCGTAGGTCGGGCAGGCAATGAGCAGTACTTC.

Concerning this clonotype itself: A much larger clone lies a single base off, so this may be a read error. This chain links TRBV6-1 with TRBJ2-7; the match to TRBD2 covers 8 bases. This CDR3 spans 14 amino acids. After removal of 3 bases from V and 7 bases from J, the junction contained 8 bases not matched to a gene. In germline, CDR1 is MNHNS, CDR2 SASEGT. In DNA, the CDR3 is TGTGCCAGCAGTGATTTAGCGGGAAGCAATGAGCAGTACTTC. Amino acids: CASSDLAGSNEQYF.

As DNA, the CDR3 is TGTGCCAGCAGTTTCTCCGGGATGGGGAATGGTGAGACCCAGTACTTC. It encodes CASSFSGMGNGETQYF. The V and J genes are TRBV27 and TRBJ2-7; weak D call: TRBD2 (5 bases). The better agreement between TRBJ2-5 and the DNA end casts doubt on the J call. Germline CDR1 reads MNHEY; CDR2 reads SMNVEV (reference sequence). The CDR3 has 16 residues.

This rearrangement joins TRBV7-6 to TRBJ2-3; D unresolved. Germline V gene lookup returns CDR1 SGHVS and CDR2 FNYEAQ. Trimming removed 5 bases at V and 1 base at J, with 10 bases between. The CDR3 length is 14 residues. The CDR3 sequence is CASSVSLGTDTQYF. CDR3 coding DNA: TGTGCCAGCAGCGTTAGTTTGGGCACAGATACGCAGTATTTT.

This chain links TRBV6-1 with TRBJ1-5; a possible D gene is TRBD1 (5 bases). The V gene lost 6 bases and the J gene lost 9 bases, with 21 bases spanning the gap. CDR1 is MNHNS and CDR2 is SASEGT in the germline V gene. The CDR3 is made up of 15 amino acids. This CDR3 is CASSAASGTSGPQHF. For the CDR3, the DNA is TGTGCCAGCAGCGCCGCGTCGGGGACCTCGGGGCCCCAGCATTTT.

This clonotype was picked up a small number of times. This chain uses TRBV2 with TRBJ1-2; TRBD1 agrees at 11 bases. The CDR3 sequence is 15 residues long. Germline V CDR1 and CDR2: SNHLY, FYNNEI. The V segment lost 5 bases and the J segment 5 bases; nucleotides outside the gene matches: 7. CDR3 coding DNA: TGTGCCAGCAGTTCCGGGACAGGGGGTTATTATGGCTACACCTTC. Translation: CASSSGTGGYYGYTF.